This TCR beta chain was captured in a study of blood T cell repertoires in COVID-19. At the level of the study: The cDNA or gDNA used as material had been derived from T cells, B-cell-depleted T cells, or PBMCs.

There are 12 residues in the CDR3. The V end lost 4 bases, the J end lost 5 bases, and 8 bases lay between the germline ends. Germline-derived CDR1 and CDR2 are SEHNR and FQNEAQ (reference sequence). In the source study's methods: For nucleated cells, counts were estimated from reference gene primer amplification. Assay: immunoSEQ multiplex PCR; the TCRdb copy retains only in-frame clones and omits some. The V and J calls and clone size come from that table; D and trimming were worked out from the DNA. The sample lists under 250,000 clones; around 84% were seen once. The sequence was collected from a human donor in a cohort sampled during active COVID-19. The specimen sequenced was peripheral blood. The chain carries TRBV7-9 and TRBJ2-5, with D hard to call. CDR3: CASSSQVETQYF. Here the CDR3 DNA reads TGTGCCAGCAGCTCACAAGTGGAGACCCAGTACTTC. Full variable domain (remainder filled in from reference TRBV7-9 and TRBJ2-5): DTGVSQNPRHKITKRGQNVTFRCDPISEHNRLYWYRQTLGQGPEFLTYFQNEAQLEKSRLLSDRFSAERPKGSFSTLEIQRTEQGDSAMYLCASSSQVETQYFGPGTRLLVL.